Shown below are 5 T cell receptor beta chains from a single sample sequenced in a study of T cell repertoires in cytomegalovirus infection. In TCRdb, the reads were re-called with MiXCR into one record per CDR3 protein. The table shows around 740,000 distinct CDR3 sequences, with under 40% occurring only once. Input material: PBMCs. Receptor source: a human donor in good health (CMV status not recorded). Some clones in this sample may be carry-over from other donors' samples.

As regards this clonotype: A read error may produce the germline difference seen at one junction end. The V call is TRBV6-4, the J call TRBJ1-2, with D maybe TRBD1 (5 bases). Germline CDR1 and CDR2: MRHNA and SNTAGT. The CDR3 extends over 15 amino acids. The CDR3 DNA is TGTGCCAGCAGCCCCCGTGAGGGGTTAAGTGGAGGCTACAACTTC. It encodes CASSPREGLSGGYNF.

With respect to this clonotype: A read error may be the cause here, since a much bigger clone is one base away. This chain joins TRBV6-5 and TRBJ1-2; the D is unclear. The CDR3 is made up of 13 amino acids. The germline V gene has CDR1 MNHEY and CDR2 SVGAGI. The CDR3 coding sequence is TGTGCCCGCAGTTCCTTGGTCGACTATGGCTACACCTTC. Amino acid sequence: CARSSLVDYGYTF.

The chain is built from TRBV27 and TRBJ2-4; the D gene is possibly TRBD1 (6 bases). This CDR3 spans 15 amino acids. V dropped 6 bases and J dropped 4 bases, with 16 bases sitting between them. The germline V gene has CDR1 MNHEY and CDR2 SMNVEV (reference sequence). The CDR3 spells CASRGERTEKNIQYF. CDR3 coding DNA: TGTGCCAGCAGGGGGGAAAGGACAGAGAAAAACATTCAGTACTTC.

V and J are TRBV28 and TRBJ1-5; D unclear. Germline CDR1 and CDR2: MDHEN and SYDVKM. The germline V and J ends were trimmed by 5 bases and 7 bases, with 18 bases remaining between them. The CDR3 spans 15 residues. The CDR3 here is CASSARDGGWQPQHF. As DNA, the CDR3 is TGTGCCAGCAGTGCGCGGGATGGAGGGTGGCAGCCCCAGCATTTT.

This clonotype showed up many times. The CDR3: CASSAGLGEKLFF. The CDR3 nucleotides are TGTGCCAGCAGCGCAGGGCTAGGTGAAAAACTGTTTTTT. This chain joins TRBV28 and TRBJ1-4; the D gene is possibly TRBD1 (5 bases). There are 13 residues in the CDR3. Germline-derived CDR1 and CDR2 are MDHEN and SYDVKM. Trimming removed 6 bases at V and 7 bases at J, with 12 bases between.